Below, one TCR beta chain is given with its context. From the RT-PCR reads, TCRdb called clonotypes with MiXCR, one entry per CDR3 protein. The table records about 700,000 distinct CDR3 sequences, over 12% of them present only once. Germline V gene data show CDR1 as DFQATT and CDR2 as SNEGSKA (reference sequence). This CDR3 region has 13 residues. V lost 4 bases, J lost 15 bases, and 12 bases stayed unmatched. The source of this sequence is a female donor in good health, serving as a healthy control. This chain connects TRBV20-1 to TRBJ2-1, with 10 bases lining up with TRBD2. Sequenced sample: memory CD4+ T cells from blood. The CDR3 here is CSAIGLAANHAFF. In DNA form, the CDR3 reads TGCAGTGCTATTGGACTAGCGGCCAACCACGCGTTCTTC.